These T cell receptor beta chains were read from a single sample in a study of blood T cell repertoires in COVID-19. Clones were read by immunoSEQ multiplex PCR, and TCRdb kept only the in-frame ones, dropping some. The data contain 84,000 or so clones, 70% to 90% of them singletons. Material: peripheral blood. The source is a man in his fifties or sixties with acute or convalescent COVID-19. The CDR3 runs from the conserved cysteine through the conserved F or W. D genes are given only for firm matches. Not all rows give a size; the values are once, few, many and, for expanded clones, a class.

>19|-|TRBV5-1|TRBJ1-5|TRBD1
CASSLEEDRGRGGNQPQHF
TGCGCCAGCAGCTTGGAGGAGGACAGGGGGCGCGGTGGCAATCAGCCCCAGCATTTT
>13|-|TRBV9|TRBJ1-5|-
CASAGDSNQPQHF
TGTGCCAGCGCGGGGGACAGCAATCAGCCCCAGCATTTT
>17|-|TRBV7-9|TRBJ2-5|TRBD2
CASSLGTSGGKEETQYF
TGTGCCAGCAGCTTAGGGACTAGCGGGGGGAAAGAAGAGACCCAGTACTTC
>16|-|TRBV4-3|TRBJ2-1|-
CASSQEMAGRADEQFF
TGCGCCAGCAGCCAAGAAATGGCGGGGCGGGCTGATGAGCAGTTCTTC
>15|-|TRBV4-1|TRBJ2-1|TRBD2
CASSQGPSGGQVGVF
TGCGCCAGCAGCCAAGGCCCTAGCGGGGGACAAGTCGGAGTCTTC
>13|-|TRBV7-9|TRBJ2-7|-
CASSLAGGDEQYF
TGTGCCAGCAGCTTAGCCGGGGGAGACGAGCAGTACTTC
>17|-|TRBV11-2|TRBJ2-1|TRBD2
CASSLRTSGGGPNEQFF
TGTGCCAGCAGCTTAAGGACTAGCGGGGGGGGACCCAATGAGCAGTTCTTC
>17|-|TRBV7-2|TRBJ1-2|-
CASSLGLTEYYNYGYTF
TGTGCCAGCAGCTTGGGGTTGACAGAGTACTATAACTATGGCTACACCTTC
>13|many|TRBV29-1|TRBJ2-7|-
CSVVDSGSYEQYF
TGCAGCGTTGTGGACAGTGGGTCCTACGAGCAGTACTTC
>15|-|TRBV6-1|TRBJ1-2|-
CASSEGGRTPYGYTF
TGTGCCAGCAGTGAAGGAGGCAGAACGCCCTATGGCTACACCTTC
>15|-|TRBV6-5|TRBJ1-2|-
CASSSGGGRVLGYTF
TGTGCCAGCAGTTCTGGGGGGGGAAGAGTGCTAGGCTACACCTTC
>13|-|TRBV5-5|TRBJ2-1|TRBD1
CASSLERTGEQFF
TGTGCCAGCAGCTTGGAACGGACAGGGGAGCAGTTCTTC
>12|-|TRBV4-3|TRBJ2-3|-
CASSQDAASQYF
TGCGCCAGCAGCCAAGATGCGGCTAGTCAGTATTTT
>16|-|TRBV18|TRBJ2-7|-
CASSPPTGGGSYEQYF
TGTGCCAGCTCACCTCCTACAGGGGGGGGGTCCTACGAGCAGTACTTC
>14|-|TRBV19|TRBJ2-2|-
CASTAGTSTGELFF
TGTGCCAGTACCGCTGGGACATCCACCGGGGAGCTGTTTTTT
>17|-|TRBV23-1|TRBJ2-3|TRBD1
CASSQYSRGQLTDTQYF
TGCGCCAGCAGTCAATATTCCAGGGGACAGCTCACAGATACGCAGTATTTT
>16|-|TRBV6-5|TRBJ1-2|-
CASSYSGGGANYGYTF
TGTGCCAGCAGTTACTCGGGTGGGGGGGCTAACTATGGCTACACCTTC
>15|few|TRBV27|TRBJ2-7|TRBD1
CASSLTGGPPYEQYF
TGTGCCAGCAGTCTTACAGGGGGCCCTCCCTACGAGCAGTACTTC
>14|-|TRBV7-2|TRBJ1-2|TRBD1
CASSGGTGTSGYTF
TGTGCCAGCAGCGGGGGGACAGGGACGAGCGGCTACACCTTC
>14|-|TRBV7-8|TRBJ1-1|TRBD1
CASSLVGQGAEAFF
TGTGCCAGCAGCTTAGTAGGGCAGGGGGCTGAAGCTTTCTTT
>16|-|TRBV15|TRBJ1-2|-
CATSRDLAGTRHGYTF
TGTGCCACCAGCAGAGACCTCGCCGGGACACGGCACGGCTACACCTTC
>11|once|TRBV3-1/TRBV3-2|TRBJ1-1|-
CASSQSAEAFF
TGTGCCAGCAGCCAAAGCGCTGAAGCTTTCTTT
>14|-|TRBV6-5|TRBJ2-2|-
CASSYRGDTGELFF
TGTGCCAGCAGTTATAGGGGCGATACCGGGGAGCTGTTTTTT
>12|-|TRBV19|TRBJ2-5|-
CASSTGLETQYF
TGTGCCAGTAGTACGGGGTTGGAGACCCAGTACTTC
>13|-|TRBV14|TRBJ1-2|-
CASSQGEVYGYTF
TGTGCCAGCAGCCAAGGAGAGGTCTATGGCTACACCTTC
>13|-|TRBV30|TRBJ1-5|-
CAWSTGGGQPQHF
TGTGCCTGGAGTACGGGGGGCGGTCAGCCCCAGCATTTT
>14|-|TRBV2|TRBJ1-1|-
CASSGGQGNTEAFF
TGTGCCAGCAGTGGGGGGCAGGGGAACACTGAAGCTTTCTTT
>17|-|TRBV20-1|TRBJ1-4|TRBD1
CSASRDRDISTNEKLFF
TGCAGTGCTAGTAGGGACAGGGATATTTCAACTAATGAAAAACTGTTTTTT
>14|-|TRBV5-8|TRBJ1-1|-
CASSPRQENTEAFF
TGTGCCAGCAGCCCCCGACAGGAGAACACTGAAGCTTTCTTT
>13|-|TRBV21-1|TRBJ2-1|-
CARGGQGHNEQFF
TGTGCCCGGGGGGGACAGGGACACAATGAGCAGTTCTTC
>14|-|TRBV18|TRBJ1-6|TRBD1
CASSPGTGGSPLHF
TGTGCCAGCTCACCTGGGACAGGGGGGTCACCCCTCCACTTT
>15|once|TRBV6-5|TRBJ1-5|-
CASSYPGQGNQPQHF
TGTGCCAGCAGTTACCCGGGACAAGGTAATCAGCCCCAGCATTTT
>14|-|TRBV10-3|TRBJ1-4|-
CATRTAGRDEKLFF
TGTGCCACCCGGACGGCCGGGAGGGATGAAAAACTGTTTTTT
>15|-|TRBV6-5|TRBJ2-3|TRBD2
CASKERGASTDTQYF
TGTGCCAGCAAAGAGCGGGGGGCTAGCACAGATACGCAGTATTTT
>12|once|TRBV29-1|TRBJ1-1|-
CSVEQGSTEAFF
TGCAGCGTTGAACAGGGTTCCACTGAAGCTTTCTTT
>14|-|TRBV18|TRBJ2-7|TRBD1
CASSHGQGASEQYF
TGTGCCAGCTCACACGGACAGGGCGCGAGCGAGCAGTACTTC
>15|-|TRBV18|TRBJ1-2|TRBD1
CASSPPTGRYYGYTF
TGTGCCAGCTCACCACCGACAGGGCGGTACTATGGCTACACCTTC
>16|-|TRBV4-3|TRBJ2-5|TRBD2
CASSQDWGLAKETQYF
TGCGCCAGCAGCCAAGATTGGGGACTAGCCAAAGAGACCCAGTACTTC
>16|-|TRBV11-2|TRBJ2-1|TRBD2
CASSFPGLAGYNEQFF
TGTGCCAGCAGCTTCCCGGGACTAGCGGGGTACAATGAGCAGTTCTTC
>14|-|TRBV10-3|TRBJ1-2|TRBD1
CAISGTVEGYGYTF
TGTGCCATCAGCGGGACAGTCGAAGGCTATGGCTACACCTTC
>14|-|TRBV24-1|TRBJ2-1|-
CATIRGAKYNEQFF
TGTGCCACCATCAGGGGGGCCAAATACAATGAGCAGTTCTTC
>12|-|TRBV19|TRBJ1-2|TRBD1
CASSIQGDSYTF
TGTGCCAGTAGTATCCAGGGGGACAGCTACACCTTC
>13|-|TRBV5-6|TRBJ1-2|TRBD1
CASSSDRVHGYTF
TGTGCCAGCAGTAGTGACAGGGTCCATGGCTACACCTTC
>14|-|TRBV28|TRBJ1-5|-
CASSYQGGNQPQHF
TGTGCCAGCAGTTATCAGGGTGGCAATCAGCCCCAGCATTTT
>14|few|TRBV10-3|TRBJ2-7|-
CAISESAGRYEQYF
TGTGCCATCAGTGAGTCCGCAGGGCGCTACGAGCAGTACTTC
>18|-|TRBV11-2|TRBJ2-4|-
CASSSSPPASTPRGIQYF
TGTGCCAGCAGCTCATCCCCTCCGGCCTCAACACCCCGGGGCATTCAGTACTTC
>17|-|TRBV7-6|TRBJ1-2|TRBD1
CASSLSQGMPANYGYTF
TGTGCCAGCAGCTTATCACAGGGGATGCCAGCTAACTATGGCTACACCTTC
>19|-|TRBV23-1|TRBJ1-4|TRBD1
CASSPGGQGQGATNEKLFF
TGCGCCAGCAGCCCAGGGGGCCAGGGTCAGGGCGCAACTAATGAAAAACTGTTTTTT
>17|-|TRBV18|TRBJ2-2|-
CASSPILEWPNTGELFF
TGTGCCAGCTCACCGATCCTAGAGTGGCCGAACACCGGGGAGCTGTTTTTT
>14|once|TRBV6-6|TRBJ1-1|TRBD1
CASRSGQMNTEAFF
TGTGCCAGCAGATCGGGACAGATGAACACTGAAGCTTTCTTT
>19|once|TRBV28|TRBJ2-5|TRBD1
CASSKKPGTAIKIQETQYF
TGTGCCAGCAGCAAAAAACCCGGGACAGCGATAAAGATCCAAGAGACCCAGTACTTC
>14|-|TRBV30|TRBJ1-2|TRBD1
CAWRGQGEDYGYTF
TGTGCCTGGAGAGGACAGGGAGAGGACTATGGCTACACCTTC
>13|once|TRBV7-9|TRBJ1-2|-
CASSIQGPYGYTF
TGTGCCAGCAGCATTCAGGGGCCCTATGGCTACACCTTC
>15|-|TRBV18|TRBJ2-1|-
CASSPTGETYNEQFF
TGTGCCAGCTCACCAACGGGGGAAACCTACAATGAGCAGTTCTTC
>13|few|TRBV7-9|TRBJ1-1|TRBD1
CASSPRTGDYAFF
TGTGCCAGCAGCCCCCGGACAGGGGATTACGCTTTCTTT
>15|-|TRBV7-6|TRBJ1-1|-
CASSLVAEENTEAFF
TGTGCCAGCAGCTTAGTCGCAGAAGAGAACACTGAAGCTTTCTTT
>18|-|TRBV19|TRBJ2-3|-
CASSIDQSGTPGADTQYF
TGTGCCAGTAGTATCGACCAGTCCGGGACCCCGGGGGCAGATACGCAGTATTTT